This T cell receptor (beta chain) came from a study of cytomegalovirus exposure and HLA in healthy donors. Study overall: Out of 398 genotyped donors, about 80% belonged to the Caucasian-associated ancestry cluster. Study-level points and caveats: Sequencing likely generated an artifact that appeared as a cluster of highly shared sequence variants. TCR beta V segments were, for the most part, productive about 87% or about 30% of the time in an earlier analysis.

Both 60 Vbeta primers and 13 Jbeta primers went into the PCR. Profiling relied on immunoSEQ multiplex PCR, and the TCRdb table lists in-frame clones only, not all of them. The repertoire holds roughly 200,000 clones, with over 70% as singletons. V lost 8 bases and J lost 6; bases outside the gene matches: 10. Germline CDR1 reads ENHRY; CDR2 reads SYGVKD. CDR3 length equals 14 residues. Regarding this clone: Its cognate antigen is unknown.

The V gene is TRBV10-3, the J gene TRBJ2-3; TRBD2 agrees at 8 bases. The material sequenced was PBMCs. This clonotype originated in a man aged 35 to 55 in good health and CMV-seropositive. The CDR3 spells CAIGPGLDADTQYF. In nucleotides, the CDR3 is TGTGCCATCGGACCGGGACTAGACGCGGATACGCAGTATTTT.